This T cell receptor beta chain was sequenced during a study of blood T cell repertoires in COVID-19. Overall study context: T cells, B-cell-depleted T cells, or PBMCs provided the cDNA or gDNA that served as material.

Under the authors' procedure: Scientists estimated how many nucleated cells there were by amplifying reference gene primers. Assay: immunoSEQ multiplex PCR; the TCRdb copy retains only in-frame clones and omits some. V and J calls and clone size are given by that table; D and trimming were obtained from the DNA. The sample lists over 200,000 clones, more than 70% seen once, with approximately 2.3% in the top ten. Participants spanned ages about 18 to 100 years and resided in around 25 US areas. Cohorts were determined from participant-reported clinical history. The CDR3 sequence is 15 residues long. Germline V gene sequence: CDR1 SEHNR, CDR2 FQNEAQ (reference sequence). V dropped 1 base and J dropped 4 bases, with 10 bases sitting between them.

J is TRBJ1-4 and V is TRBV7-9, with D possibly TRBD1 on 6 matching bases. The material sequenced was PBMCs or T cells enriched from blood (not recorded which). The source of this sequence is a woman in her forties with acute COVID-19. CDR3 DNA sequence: TGTGCCAGCAGCTTAGGGGACACCAATAATGAAAAACTGTTTTTT. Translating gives CASSLGDTNNEKLFF.